This T cell receptor beta chain was recorded in a study of blood T cells in healthy people across ages. Overall study findings and caveats: Calculation of diversity from one million T cells yielded estimates considered to be underestimates.

Trimming at V came to 3 bases and at J to 3 bases, leaving 7 bases not matched to a gene. The CDR3 has 16 amino acids. Per germline, CDR1 MGHRA and CDR2 YSYEKL. Note on this clonotype: Its antigen remains unidentified.

A J-beta primer mix and a sample-barcoded 5' primer were used in a second PCR of about 6 to 12 cycles. MiXCR was run by TCRdb on the 5' RACE reads, yielding one entry per CDR3 protein. The sample lists about 1 million distinct CDR3 sequences, 40% to 55% occurring once. The specimen sequenced was blood. This TCR came from a woman in her sixties or seventies in good health. The chain links TRBV4-1 to TRBJ2-7; 11 nucleotides align to TRBD2. The CDR3 protein is CASSHGLAGGLYEQYF. The CDR3 DNA is TGCGCCAGCAGCCATGGCCTAGCGGGAGGACTCTACGAGCAGTACTTC.